This TCR beta chain was retrieved from a study of post-analysis software for immune sequencing data. Study in general: Patients had relapsing-remitting, secondary progressive or progressive-relapsing multiple sclerosis; some lacked subtype.

In its sample, this clonotype was seen many times. Antigen unknown. Built from TCR beta cDNA, the libraries had unique molecular identifiers in them. TCRdb processed the PCR reads anew with MiXCR; each CDR3 protein has one entry. This table holds about 160,000 distinct CDR3 sequences, roughly 40% found once. Study-wide points: Significantly lower normalized Chao1 diversity was found in patients with multiple sclerosis relative to controls.

The source was blood, collected after autologous hematopoietic stem cell transplantation. The sequence came from a girl aged 5 to 17 with multiple sclerosis.

This CDR3 is CASKPHLAGGGEQYF. CDR3 DNA: TGTGCCAGCAAACCACATCTAGCGGGAGGAGGAGAGCAGTACTTC. V gene TRBV28 combines with J gene TRBJ2-7, with 11 bases fitting TRBD2. Germline-derived CDR1 and CDR2 are MDHEN and SYDVKM. The CDR3 extends over 15 amino acids. V was clipped by 7 bases and J by 7 bases; unmatched bases: 12.